This T cell receptor (beta chain) was sequenced in a study of T cell responses to AZD1222 COVID-19 vaccine (dated by TCRdb to the early 2020s). Context from the whole study: AZD1222 recipients whose second dose came at about 4 weeks and those whose second dose came at about 12 weeks were combined into one group, since spike-specific TCR depth and breadth did not differ between the two schedules. A total of 233 trial participants underwent TCR sequencing, of whom around 210 had received two doses of AZD1222 and 26 had received two doses of the MenACWY control vaccine. Trial participants were enrolled into age subgroups of 18-55, 56-69 and 70-plus years, which contained approximately 150, 28 and 58 TCR-sequenced participants, respectively. Study-level results and caveats: Because no day 14 peak-response samples were available, the repertoires could be characterized only after the peak T cell response. After two AZD1222 doses, spike-specific TCR breadth and depth were significantly higher than at day 0 and than in MenACWY recipients. Most participants were white British and females outnumbered males, and the authors suggested that clonal diversity may have been underestimated. The vaccine-associated CD4 TCRs covered the entire spike protein, and the dominant responses fell in regions 160-218 and 743-854. Only 5 to 7 AZD1222 recipients were SARS-CoV-2 seropositive at baseline, limiting conclusions about previously exposed vaccinees. In the small 56-69-year group, the increase in depth fell short of significance, most likely because of low power. Nearly half of unique spike-specific TCRs reportedly recognized epitopes outside regions mutated in the B.1.351 and B.1.1.7 variants.

The time point label here, explained by the study, means: baseline before first vaccination. The vaccinee samples were drawn from two UK trials, COV001 and COV002, one of which was a single-blind randomized controlled phase 2/3 trial testing AZD1222 (ChAdOx1 nCoV-19) in healthy adults. For TCRbeta chain sequencing, PBMC samples from trial participants were taken at day 0 and at day 28 after the second dose. The junction shows trimming of 5 bases on V and 1 base on J, plus 18 bases between the germline ends. Reading from cysteine to phenylalanine, the CDR3 counts 16 amino acids. Only the CDR3 region is kept as DNA, spanning 48 bases read in frame from base 1. From a lookup of the germline V gene, CDR1 and CDR2 are MDHEN and SYDVKM. A word on this clone: Its antigen target is currently unknown. No base quality values were provided; no much bigger clone lies one nucleotide off.

The CDR3 regions of human TCRbeta chains were analyzed by immunosequencing. In the paper's pipeline: Repertoire TCRs were matched against a reference library of SARS-CoV-2-specific TCRs generated with the MIRA antigen-specificity platform. Breadth meant the fraction of unique TCRs that were SARS-CoV-2-associated, whereas depth meant the fraction of total T cells that were SARS-CoV-2-associated. Using the MIRA data, each spike-specific TCR was assigned both to the spike region to which the TCR was reactive and to a CD4 or CD8 class. Log10-transformed breadth and depth values were compared by one-way ANOVA with Sidak's multiple comparisons tests. TCRdb limited this immuneACCESS table to in-frame rearrangements with V and J called. A share of clones is missing; checked studies link under half to unresolved V genes, and the rest is unexplained. Clone size and V and J calls were adopted from that table, with D and trimming inferred from the DNA. The sample includes fewer than 150,000 clones, with roughly 87% observed a single time. Roughly 10% of the sample is held by the ten biggest clonotypes.

The receptor was derived from an adult in good health. The rearrangement combines TRBV28 with TRBJ2-7; too little of a D gene remains to name it. Sequencing was performed on peripheral blood, taken on day 0 of AZD1222 vaccination. The CDR3 region reads CASSNLPGGGSYEQYF. In nucleotides, the sequence is TGTGCCAGCAGTAATCTTCCAGGCGGCGGATCCTACGAGCAGTACTTC. Reference TRBV28 and TRBJ2-7 proteins supply the regions before and after the CDR3; the full variable domain is: DVKVTQSSRYLVKRTGEKVFLECVQDMDHENMFWYRQDPGLGLRLIYFSYDVKMKEKGDIPEGYSVSREKKERFSLILESASTNQTSMYLCASSNLPGGGSYEQYFGPGTRLTVT.